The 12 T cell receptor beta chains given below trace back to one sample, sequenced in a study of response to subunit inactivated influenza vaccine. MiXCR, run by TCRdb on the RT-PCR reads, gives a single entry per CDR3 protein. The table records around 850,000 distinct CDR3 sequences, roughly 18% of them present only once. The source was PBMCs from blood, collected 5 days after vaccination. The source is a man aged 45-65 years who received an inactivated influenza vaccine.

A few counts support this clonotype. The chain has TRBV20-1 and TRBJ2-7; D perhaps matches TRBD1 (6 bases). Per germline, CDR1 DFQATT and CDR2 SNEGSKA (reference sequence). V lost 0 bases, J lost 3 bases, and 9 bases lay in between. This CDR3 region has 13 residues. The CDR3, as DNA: TGCAGTGCTAGAGATGAGGACAGCTACGAGCAGTACTTC. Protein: CSARDEDSYEQYF.

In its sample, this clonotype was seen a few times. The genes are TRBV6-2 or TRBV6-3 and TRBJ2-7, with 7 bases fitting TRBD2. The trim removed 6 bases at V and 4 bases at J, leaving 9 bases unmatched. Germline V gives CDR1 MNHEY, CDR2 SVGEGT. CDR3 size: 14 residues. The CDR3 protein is CASRKGTISYEQYF. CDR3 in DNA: TGTGCCAGCAGGAAAGGGACTATTTCTTACGAGCAGTACTTC.

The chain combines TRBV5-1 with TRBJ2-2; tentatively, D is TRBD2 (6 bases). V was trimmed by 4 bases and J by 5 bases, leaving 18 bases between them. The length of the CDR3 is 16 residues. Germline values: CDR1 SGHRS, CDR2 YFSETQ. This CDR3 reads CASSPRRGGGTGELFF. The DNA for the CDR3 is TGCGCCAGCAGCCCAAGGCGGGGCGGTGGGACCGGGGAGCTGTTTTTT. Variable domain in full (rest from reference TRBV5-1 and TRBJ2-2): KAGVTQTPRYLIKTRGQQVTLSCSPISGHRSVSWYQQTPGQGLQFLFEYFSETQRNKGNFPGRFSGRQFSNSRSEMNVSTLELGDSALYLCASSPRRGGGTGELFFGEGSRLTVL.

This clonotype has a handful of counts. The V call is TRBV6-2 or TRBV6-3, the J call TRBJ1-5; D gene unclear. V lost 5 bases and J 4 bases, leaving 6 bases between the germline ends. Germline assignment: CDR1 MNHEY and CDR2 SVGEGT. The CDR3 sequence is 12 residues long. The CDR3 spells CASSAANQPQHF. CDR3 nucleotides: TGTGCCAGCAGTGCCGCTAATCAGCCCCAGCATTTT.

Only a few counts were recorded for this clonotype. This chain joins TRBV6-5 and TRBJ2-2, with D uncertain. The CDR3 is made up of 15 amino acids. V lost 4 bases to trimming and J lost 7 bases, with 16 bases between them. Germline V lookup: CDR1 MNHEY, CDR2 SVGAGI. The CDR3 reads CASSSVQRGIGELFF. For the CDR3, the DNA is TGTGCCAGCAGTTCGGTGCAGCGAGGCATCGGGGAGCTGTTTTTT.

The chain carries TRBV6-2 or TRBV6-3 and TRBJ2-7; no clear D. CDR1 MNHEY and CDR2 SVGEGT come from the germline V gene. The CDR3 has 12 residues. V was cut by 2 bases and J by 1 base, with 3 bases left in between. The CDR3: CASSYESYEQYF. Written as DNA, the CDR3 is TGTGCCAGCAGTTACGAATCCTACGAGCAGTACTTC.

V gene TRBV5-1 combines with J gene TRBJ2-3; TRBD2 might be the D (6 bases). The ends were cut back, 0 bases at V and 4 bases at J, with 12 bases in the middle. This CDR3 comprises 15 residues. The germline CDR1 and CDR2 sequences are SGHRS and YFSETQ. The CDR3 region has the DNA TGCGCCAGCAGCTTGGCGGGAGTACGAGCAGATACGCAGTATTTT. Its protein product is CASSLAGVRADTQYF.

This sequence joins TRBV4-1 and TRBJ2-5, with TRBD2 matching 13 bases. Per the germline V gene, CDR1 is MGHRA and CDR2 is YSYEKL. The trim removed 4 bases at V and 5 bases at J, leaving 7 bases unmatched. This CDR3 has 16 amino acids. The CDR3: CASSLVGLAGSETQYF. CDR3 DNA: TGCGCCAGCAGCCTCGTGGGACTAGCGGGATCGGAGACCCAGTACTTC.

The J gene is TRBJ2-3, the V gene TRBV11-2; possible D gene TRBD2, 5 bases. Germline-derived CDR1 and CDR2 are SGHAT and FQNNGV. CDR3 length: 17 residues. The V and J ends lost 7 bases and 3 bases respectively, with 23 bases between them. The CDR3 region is CASNSMTTGLRTDTQYF. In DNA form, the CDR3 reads TGTGCCAGCAACTCCATGACTACGGGGTTGAGGACAGATACGCAGTATTTT. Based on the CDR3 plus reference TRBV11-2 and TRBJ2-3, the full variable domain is EAGVAQSPRYKIIEKRQSVAFWCNPISGHATLYWYQQILGQGPKLLIQFQNNGVVDDSQLPKDRFSAERLKGVDSTLKIQPAKLEDSAVYLCASNSMTTGLRTDTQYFGPGTRLTVL.

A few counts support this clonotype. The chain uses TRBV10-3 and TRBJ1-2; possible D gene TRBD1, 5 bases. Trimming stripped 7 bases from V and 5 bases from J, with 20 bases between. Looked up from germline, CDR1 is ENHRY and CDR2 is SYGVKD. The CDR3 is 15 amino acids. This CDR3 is CAITRGTIAGYGYTF. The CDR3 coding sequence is TGTGCCATCACTCGCGGGACGATTGCGGGGTATGGCTACACCTTC.

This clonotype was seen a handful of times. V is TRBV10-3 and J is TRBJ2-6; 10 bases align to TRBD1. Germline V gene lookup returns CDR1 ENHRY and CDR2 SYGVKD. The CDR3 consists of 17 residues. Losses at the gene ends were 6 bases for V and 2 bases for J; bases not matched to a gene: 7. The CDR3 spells CAIRSGQGSAGANVLTF. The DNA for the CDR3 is TGTGCCATCAGATCGGGACAGGGGAGCGCTGGGGCCAACGTCCTGACTTTC.

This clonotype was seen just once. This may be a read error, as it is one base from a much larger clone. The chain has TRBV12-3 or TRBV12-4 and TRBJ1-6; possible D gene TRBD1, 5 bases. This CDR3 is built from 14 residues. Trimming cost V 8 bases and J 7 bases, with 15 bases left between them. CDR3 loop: CASCSLTENSPLHF. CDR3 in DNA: TGTGCCAGCTGTTCTTTGACAGAGAATTCACCCCTCCACTTT.